This T cell receptor (beta chain) was sequenced for a study of shared clonotypes between healthy human individuals. V shed 5 bases and J 0 bases; nucleotides not matched to a gene: 7. The CDR3 loop spans 16 amino acids. From germline, CDR1 is MDHEN and CDR2 SYDVKM. TCRdb's copy holds only in-frame clones and misses some; the assay was immunoSEQ multiplex PCR. Here the sample spans 600,000 to 750,000 clones, over 60% being singletons. The chain has TRBV28 and TRBJ2-3, with 8 bases matching TRBD1. This receptor was identified in a woman aged 25 to 45 in good health. The sequencing sample was made of memory CD4+ T cells sorted from blood. The subset was: CD45RA-negative fraction. The CDR3 is CASSGDRGISTDTQYF. CDR3 coding DNA: TGTGCCAGCAGTGGTGACAGGGGAATAAGCACAGATACGCAGTATTTT.